These T cell receptor beta chains were read from a single sample in a study of tumor and adjacent non-tumor tissue in lung cancer. TCRdb reprocessed the multiplex PCR reads via MiXCR and lists one record per CDR3 protein. The table lists 100,000 or so distinct CDR3 sequences, 65% of them singletons. The sequenced sample consisted of distant non-tumor lung tissue. Receptor source: a man aged 30 to 39 with non-small cell lung cancer. CDR3s include the opening cysteine and the closing phenylalanine or tryptophan. The order of the fields is clone size, V gene, CDR3 protein. The size field is filled for only some rows; it gives once, few, many or a size class.

>NA|TRBV11-2
CASSLDSEFYEQYF
>many|TRBV6-5
CASSKTSQASYNEQFF
>many|TRBV20-1
CSPGLAGNNEQFF
>NA|TRBV10-2
CASQTISEIYEQYF
>NA|TRBV29-1
CSVGTGAGGYTF
>once|TRBV12-3/TRBV12-4
CANSLTGLTEAFF
>NA|TRBV20-1
CSGEYGNQSQHF
>NA|TRBV11-1
CASTHSDSATKNIQYF
>few|TRBV11-1
CASSWTGVKSIQYF
>many|TRBV6-5
CASSYSTGGYEQYF
>NA|TRBV5-6
CASSLGLTAHNEQSF
>NA|TRBV6-2/TRBV6-3
CASNPGLAGGAEHFF
>few|TRBV11-3
CASSPRGLTGEPFF
>few|TRBV25-1
CASSEDNSYEQYF
>NA|TRBV12-3/TRBV12-4
CASSLSLYNGQFF
>NA|TRBV20-1
CSARLHNHQETQYF
>NA|TRBV30
CAWGPAENEQFF
>many|TRBV5-6
CASSLGAGSTDTQYF
>NA|TRBV4-1
CTSSQESSAMYEQYF
>NA|TRBV20-1
CNARQPRGYNEQFF
>many|TRBV5-4
CASSRDGGNTEAFF
>NA|TRBV11-1
CTSSSSGGDEQFF
>NA|TRBV18
CASSPPGGNGYEQYF
>NA|TRBV20-1
CNVRGDRGNTEAFF
>many|TRBV29-1
CSVETTDSGNTIYF
>NA|TRBV5-6
CTSSFSGSDTQYF
>once|TRBV6-5
CASSRDNSTLSSYEQYF
>NA|TRBV6-6
CVSSSDLTSGGPRVF
>NA|TRBV11-3
CASSLGPAGSPPHF
>medium-sized|TRBV11-3
CASSLGPGGENEQFF
>NA|TRBV6-5
CASREVMTSHDTQYF
>medium-sized|TRBV7-8
CASSLSVGYEQYF
>once|TRBV20-1
CGALTGTSVLNEQFF
>many|TRBV10-1
CASRTRSSIGKNTDTQYF
>many|TRBV5-6
CASSLRDRADTQYF